This T cell receptor (beta chain) was found in a study of PD-L1 blockade in urothelial cancer. Study details: Patients commenced intravenous atezolizumab, 1,200 mg every 3 weeks, around 2014. Prior chemotherapy in patients spanned 0 to 3 regimens.

This clone was counted a single time. This sample includes further DNA sequences coding for the same CDR3. Germline V gives CDR1 KGHSH, CDR2 LQKENI. The CDR3 has 14 residues. V was pared by 2 bases and J by 4 bases, with 3 bases of the junction left unmatched. Measured with immunoSEQ multiplex PCR; TCRdb has only the in-frame clones, and not every one. The sample lists 14,000 to 15,000 clones, roughly 90% occurring once. The chain employs TRBV18 and TRBJ1-2, with TRBD1 identical over 8 bases. This TCR was sampled from a man aged 70 or older with urothelial cancer. The sample in question was PBMCs, obtained around atezolizumab (anti-PD-L1) treatment. CDR3 loop: CASSPGQGLYGYTF. The CDR3 bases are TGTGCCAGCTCACCAGGACAGGGTCTCTATGGCTACACCTTC.